These 4 T cell receptor beta chains originate from one sample sequenced in a study of CD8+CD57+ T cells in acquired aplastic anemia. Both TCR beta VDJ combination and CDR3 sequence profiling were carried out. Genomic DNA was the template for this profiling. A single record per CDR3 protein comes from TCRdb applying MiXCR to the reads. The top ten hold approximately 7.8% of the sample, which has about 220,000 distinct CDR3 sequences, approximately 45% seen once. Patients chosen for sequencing had CD8+CD57+ cells that had expanded, as shown by flow cytometry. Source material: sorted CD4+, CD8+, or CD8+CD57+ T cells (not recorded which) from PBMCs. Source of these receptors: a human donor with aplastic anemia.

The rearrangement links TRBV5-1 to TRBJ2-3; 9 positions match TRBD2. The germline V gene has CDR1 SGHRS and CDR2 YFSETQ. This CDR3 comprises 15 residues. J gave up 0 bases and V 5 bases, and 4 bases lay outside the gene matches. The CDR3 is CASRGLAGSTDTQYF. CDR3 coding DNA: TGCGCCAGCAGGGGCCTAGCGGGGAGCACAGATACGCAGTATTTT.

This clonotype was detected ten times or more. V gene TRBV4-3 combines with J gene TRBJ1-3; weak D call: TRBD1 (5 bases). The CDR3 length is 15 residues. Trimming removed 0 bases at V and 3 bases at J, with 9 bases between. Germline loops: CDR1 LGHNA, CDR2 YSLEER. CDR3: CASSQDRGGGNTIYF. The DNA for the CDR3 is TGCGCCAGCAGCCAAGATCGGGGCGGTGGAAACACCATATATTTT.

As DNA, the CDR3 is TGTGCCAGCAGTGACCAGGGGAGGGACACTGAAGCTTTCTTT. The encoded protein is CASSDQGRDTEAFF. The rearrangement joins TRBV6-1 to TRBJ1-1; weak D call: TRBD1 (6 bases). Trimming took off 3 bases at V and 3 bases at J, with 11 bases between the two ends. Per germline, CDR1 MNHNS and CDR2 SASEGT. The CDR3 is made up of 14 amino acids.

V gene TRBV6-2 or TRBV6-3 combines with J gene TRBJ2-3, with a tentative D call TRBD2 (6 bases). Trimming took off 5 bases at V and 2 bases at J, with 14 bases between the two ends. This CDR3 has 15 residues. Germline assignment: CDR1 MNHEY and CDR2 SVGEGT. The CDR3 bases are TGTGCCAGCAGTCCCCTAGCGACCAACACAGATACGCAGTATTTT. Amino acids: CASSPLATNTDTQYF.